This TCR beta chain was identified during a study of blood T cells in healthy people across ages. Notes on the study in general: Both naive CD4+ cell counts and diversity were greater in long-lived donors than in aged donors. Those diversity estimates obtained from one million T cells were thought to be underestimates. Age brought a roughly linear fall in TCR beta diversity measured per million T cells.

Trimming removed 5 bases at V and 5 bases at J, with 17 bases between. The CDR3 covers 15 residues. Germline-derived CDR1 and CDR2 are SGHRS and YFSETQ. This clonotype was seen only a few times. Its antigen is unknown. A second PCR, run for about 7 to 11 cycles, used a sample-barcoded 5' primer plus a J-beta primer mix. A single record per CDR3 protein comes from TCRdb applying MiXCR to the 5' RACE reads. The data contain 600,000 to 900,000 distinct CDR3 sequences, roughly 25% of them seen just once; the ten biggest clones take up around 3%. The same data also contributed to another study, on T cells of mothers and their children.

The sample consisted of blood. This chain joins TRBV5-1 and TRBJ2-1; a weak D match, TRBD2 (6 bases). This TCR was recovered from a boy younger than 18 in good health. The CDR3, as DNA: TGCGCCAGCAGGGGGGGTAGGGACCCTAACAATGAGCAGTTCTTC. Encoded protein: CASRGGRDPNNEQFF.